This TCR beta chain was captured by sequencing in a study of cytomegalovirus exposure and HLA in healthy donors. Study background: Earlier work reported 100 million or so unique TCR beta sequences from 180 million or so T cells.

Amplification used 60 Vbeta primers and 13 Jbeta primers. Sequencing was performed with immunoSEQ multiplex PCR; in TCRdb, only in-frame clones are kept and a portion is missing. There are approximately 150,000 clones in the sample, with 0.96% held by the top ten. As for this clone: Its antigen is still unknown.

Notes on the study in general: Both high specificity and high sensitivity reportedly marked the classifier's diagnosis of cytomegalovirus status. For most TCR beta V segments, an earlier analysis put the productive rate at about 87% or about 30% of the time. CMV serostatus was the sole immune exposure data available.

The clonotype originates from a male donor in good health and CMV-seronegative. The sample consisted of PBMCs.

CDR3 loop: CASSLEVANEKLFF. CDR3 nucleotide sequence: TGTGCCAGCAGTTTGGAGGTGGCTAATGAAAAACTGTTTTTT. The chain uses TRBV28 and TRBJ1-4; D not certain. Deletions cut 3 bases from V and 3 bases from J, with 8 bases between. From germline, CDR1 is MDHEN and CDR2 SYDVKM. The CDR3 is made up of 14 amino acids.